These 26 T cell receptor beta chains share one sample of origin, sequenced in a study of glioma-infiltrating T cells after dendritic cell vaccination. The table came from immunoSEQ multiplex PCR; TCRdb's copy has only in-frame clones and leaves some out. The sample lists 85,000 to 100,000 clones; 80% to 90% were seen once. Time point in this sample: after dendritic cell vaccination, including at tumor progression/relapse. The specimen comprised blood, sampled after dendritic cell vaccination. The receptor source for this set is a human donor with glioblastoma.

The V gene is TRBV6-5, the J gene TRBJ1-5; D unclear. V lost 4 bases and J lost 0, with 10 bases in between. Germline CDR1 is MNHEY and CDR2 is SVGAGI. The CDR3 has 15 amino acids. The CDR3 DNA follows: TGTGCCAGCAGTTCCGACGGGAATAGCAATCAGCCCCAGCATTTT. It is translated as CASSSDGNSNQPQHF.

This chain connects TRBV14 to TRBJ2-5; 9 bases match TRBD2. Germline V gene data show CDR1 as SGHDN and CDR2 as FVKESK. The CDR3 has 16 amino acids. V was clipped by 0 bases and J by 4 bases; unmatched bases: 6. CDR3 region: CASSQDSLAGTETQYF. The CDR3 nucleotides read TGTGCCAGCAGCCAAGATTCGCTAGCGGGGACAGAGACCCAGTACTTC. The whole variable domain, remainder taken from reference TRBV14 and TRBJ2-5, is EAGVTQFPSHSVIEKGQTVTLRCDPISGHDNLYWYRRVMGKEIKFLLHFVKESKQDESGMPNNRFLAERTGGTYSTLKVQPAELEDSGVYFCASSQDSLAGTETQYFGPGTRLLVL.

The chain links TRBV6-5 to TRBJ2-1; 9 bases match TRBD2. Germline CDR1 reads MNHEY; CDR2 reads SVGAGI. The CDR3 length is 15 residues. The V gene end was trimmed by 6 bases and the J gene end by 6 bases; junction bases not matched to a gene: 9. DNA of the CDR3: TGTGCCAGCAGACAACCCCGGACTAGCGTCAATGAGCAGTTCTTC. Its protein is CASRQPRTSVNEQFF.

This clone has more than one count but fewer than ten. The chain uses TRBV7-2 and TRBJ2-7, with 14 bases that match TRBD2. CDR1 is SGHTA and CDR2 is FQGNSA in the germline V gene. This CDR3 is 15 amino acids long. Trimming at V came to 5 bases and at J to 7 bases, leaving 7 bases not matched to a gene. The CDR3 reads CASSRGTSGGLEQYF. For the CDR3, the DNA is TGTGCCAGCAGCAGAGGGACTAGCGGGGGCTTAGAGCAGTACTTC. Looking up the rest from reference TRBV7-2 and TRBJ2-7 gives the full variable domain: GAGVSQSPSNKVTEKGKDVELRCDPISGHTALYWYRQSLGQGLEFLIYFQGNSAPDKSGLPSDRFSAERTGGSVSTLTIQRTQQEDSAVYLCASSRGTSGGLEQYFGPGTRLTVT.

This chain joins TRBV10-1 and TRBJ2-2, with 11 bases matching TRBD2. Germline lookup yields CDR1 WNHNN and CDR2 SYGVQD (reference sequence). The CDR3 contains 15 residues. The trim removed 6 bases at V and 5 bases at J, leaving 5 bases unmatched. The CDR3 loop reads CASRAGTSGTGELFF. The CDR3 DNA reads TGCGCCAGCAGGGCCGGGACTAGCGGAACCGGGGAGCTGTTTTTT.

V gene TRBV19 combines with J gene TRBJ2-5; perhaps TRBD2 as D (6 bases). This CDR3 comprises 14 residues. In germline, CDR1 is LNHDA, CDR2 SQIVND (reference sequence). The ends were cut back, 3 bases at V and 7 bases at J, with 15 bases in the middle. The CDR3 sequence: CASSIRGEASTQYF. DNA for the CDR3: TGTGCCAGTAGTATTCGCGGGGAGGCGTCGACCCAGTACTTC.

The chain links TRBV7-9 to TRBJ1-6, with TRBD1 identical over 10 bases. CDR3 length equals 17 residues. Trimming at V came to 3 bases and at J to 5 bases, leaving 7 bases not matched to a gene. Germline V gene sequence: CDR1 SEHNR, CDR2 FQNEAQ (reference sequence). In DNA, the CDR3 is TGTGCCAGCAGCTTTGCGACAGGGGGCTTCGATAATTCACCCCTCCACTTT. It encodes CASSFATGGFDNSPLHF.

This sequence joins TRBV5-6 and TRBJ2-3; TRBD1 matches 9 bases. Losses at the gene ends were 3 bases for V and 1 base for J; bases not matched to a gene: 9. The CDR3 covers 17 residues. Germline assignment: CDR1 SGHDT and CDR2 YYEEEE. CDR3 in amino acids: CASSWGPGQGGTDTQYF. CDR3 sequence (DNA): TGTGCCAGCAGCTGGGGCCCGGGACAGGGCGGCACAGATACGCAGTATTTT. The full variable domain, in which reference TRBV5-6 and TRBJ2-3 provide the parts outside the CDR3, is DAGVTQSPTHLIKTRGQQVTLRCSPKSGHDTVSWYQQALGQGPQFIFQYYEEEERQRGNFPDRFSGHQFPNYSSELNVNALLLGDSALYLCASSWGPGQGGTDTQYFGPGTRLTVL.

The chain uses TRBV5-1 and TRBJ2-5; D may be TRBD1 (5 bases). The V end lost 10 bases, the J end lost 4 bases, and 20 bases lay between the germline ends. CDR1 is SGHRS and CDR2 is YFSETQ in the germline V gene. The CDR3 contains 14 residues. DNA for the CDR3: TGCGCCTCAGGGCTTTTGGGGTATAGAGAGACCCAGTACTTC. Its translation is CASGLLGYRETQYF.

The rearrangement uses TRBV5-4 and TRBJ2-3, with 11 bases aligning to TRBD2. The germline gives CDR1 SGHNT, CDR2 YYREEE (reference sequence). The CDR3 is made up of 15 amino acids. The ends lost 4 bases at V and 3 bases at J; junction bases unmatched: 4. As DNA, the CDR3 is TGTGCCAGCAGCCTACTAGCGGGAGTGACAGATACGCAGTATTTT. Translation: CASSLLAGVTDTQYF.

This clone was seen only a few times. The chain uses TRBV6-5 and TRBJ1-1, with 9 nucleotides matching TRBD1. The junction had 5 bases not matched to a gene; V was cut back by 2 bases and J by 4 bases. This CDR3 comprises 15 residues. The V gene's germline CDR1 is MNHEY and CDR2 SVGAGI. CDR3 loop: CASSYKGQGFTEAFF. The CDR3, as DNA: TGTGCCAGCAGTTACAAGGGACAGGGTTTCACTGAAGCTTTCTTT.

The chain joins TRBV5-4 to TRBJ1-1; D might be TRBD1 (5 bases). The CDR3 has 14 amino acids. Germline CDR1 and CDR2: SGHNT and YYREEE (reference sequence). The V and J ends lost 2 bases and 4 bases respectively, with 12 bases between them. The CDR3 coding sequence is TGTGCCAGCAGCTTCCTTTCGGGGGGCACTGAAGCTTTCTTT. It encodes CASSFLSGGTEAFF.

Concerning this clone itself: Distinct nucleotide sequences in the sample also encode this CDR3. This sequence joins TRBV20-1 and TRBJ1-2; D is unclear. V was pared by 0 bases and J by 8 bases, with 4 bases between. The germline V gene has CDR1 DFQATT and CDR2 SNEGSKA (reference sequence). The CDR3 sequence is 10 residues long. The CDR3 sequence: CSARDLGYTF. The CDR3 nucleotides are TGCAGTGCTAGAGATCTAGGCTACACCTTC.

V is TRBV11-1 and J is TRBJ2-6, with TRBD1 identical over 7 bases. The germline gives CDR1 SGHAT, CDR2 FQDESV (reference sequence). There are 14 residues in the CDR3. The V segment lost 6 bases and the J segment 3 bases; nucleotides outside the gene matches: 2. CDR3 loop: CASRQGSGANVLTF. The CDR3 region has the DNA TGTGCCAGCAGACAGGGGAGTGGGGCCAACGTCCTGACTTTC. Full variable domain (missing parts from reference TRBV11-1 and TRBJ2-6): EAEVAQSPRYKITEKSQAVAFWCDPISGHATLYWYRQILGQGPELLVQFQDESVVDDSQLPKDRFSAERLKGVDSTLKIQPAELGDSAMYLCASRQGSGANVLTFGAGSRLTVL.

V usage is TRBV30 and J usage is TRBJ2-4; 7 nucleotides align to TRBD2. Trimming at V came to 4 bases and at J to 2 bases, leaving 5 bases not matched to a gene. Looked up from germline, CDR1 is GTSNPN and CDR2 is SVGIG (reference sequence). The CDR3 covers 14 residues. The CDR3 nucleotides are TGTGCCTGGATCCCGCGGGAGTCCAAAAACATTCAGTACTTC. It is translated as CAWIPRESKNIQYF.

The chain recombines TRBV5-1 with TRBJ2-1; TRBD2 might be the D (7 bases). CDR1 and CDR2 (germline): SGHRS, YFSETQ. CDR3 length equals 15 residues. The ends were cut back, 4 bases at V and 6 bases at J, with 17 bases in the middle. The CDR3 DNA reads as TGCGCCAGCAGCCGGGGGGTAGGGGGGAGCAATGAGCAGTTCTTC. Residues: CASSRGVGGSNEQFF.

The genes are TRBV5-8 and TRBJ1-1; D unclear. The CDR3 length is 16 residues. V was clipped by 0 bases and J by 1 base, with 13 bases between them. Germline CDR1 SGHTS, CDR2 YDEGEE. In nucleotides, the CDR3 is TGTGCCAGCAGCTTGGACGGGAGCGGGTCGAACACTGAAGCTTTCTTT. Encoded protein: CASSLDGSGSNTEAFF.

The V call is TRBV2, the J call TRBJ2-1, with D maybe TRBD1 (5 bases). V was clipped by 7 bases and J by 7 bases, with 14 bases between them. Germline V gene sequence: CDR1 SNHLY, CDR2 FYNNEI. The CDR3 runs 13 residues. CDR3 DNA: TGTGCCAGCAAGGACCAGGGTGGTAATGAGCAGTTCTTC. Protein product: CASKDQGGNEQFF.

This chain links TRBV4-1 with TRBJ2-5; 7 bases align to TRBD2. Germline values: CDR1 MGHRA, CDR2 YSYEKL. V was pared by 5 bases and J by 5 bases, with 8 bases of the junction left unmatched. The CDR3 runs 14 residues. The CDR3: CASSGAGERETQYF. The CDR3 region has the DNA TGCGCCAGCAGCGGCGCGGGGGAGCGGGAGACCCAGTACTTC.

This chain connects TRBV5-1 to TRBJ2-1; 11 nucleotides align to TRBD2. V lost 0 bases and J lost 6; bases outside the gene matches: 5. The CDR3 loop spans 16 amino acids. From germline, CDR1 is SGHRS and CDR2 YFSETQ. The CDR3 DNA sequence: TGCGCCAGCAGCTTGGCTATTACTAGCGGGAGCAATGAGCAGTTCTTC. It encodes CASSLAITSGSNEQFF.

The sample holds one count of this clone. The rearrangement links TRBV7-2 to TRBJ1-2, with 9 bases matching TRBD1. The CDR3 runs 17 residues. The V and J ends lost 1 base and 3 bases, in that order; junction bases with no gene match: 9. CDR1 and CDR2 (germline): SGHTA, FQGNSA. CDR3 in amino acids: CASSLGISWDRDYGYTF. In nucleotides, the CDR3 is TGTGCCAGCAGCTTAGGTATCTCTTGGGACAGGGACTATGGCTACACCTTC.

V is TRBV7-2 and J is TRBJ2-1, with 11 positions matching TRBD1. This CDR3 is built from 14 residues. Trimming at V came to 5 bases and at J to 6 bases, leaving 3 bases not matched to a gene. Germline assignment: CDR1 SGHTA and CDR2 FQGNSA. CDR3 loop: CASSGQGAFNEQFF. CDR3 in DNA: TGTGCCAGCAGCGGACAGGGGGCGTTCAATGAGCAGTTCTTC.

V gene TRBV5-6 combines with J gene TRBJ2-7, with 9 bases lining up with TRBD1. The germline gives CDR1 SGHDT, CDR2 YYEEEE. Trimming at V came to 7 bases and at J to 5 bases, leaving 10 bases not matched to a gene. The CDR3 runs 14 residues. DNA of the CDR3: TGTGCCAGCCGAGAACAGGGGGCTTATCACGAGCAGTACGTC. Residues: CASREQGAYHEQYV.

This clone was picked up one time. V usage is TRBV7-8 and J usage is TRBJ2-3; TRBD1 agrees at 9 bases. Per germline, CDR1 SGHVS and CDR2 FQNEAQ. Germline trimming cut 3 bases from V and 2 bases from J; bases unmatched to any gene: 3. There are 15 residues in the CDR3. CDR3 coding DNA: TGTGCCAGCAGCTTTCGGGACAGGGACACAGATACGCAGTATTTT. The encoded protein is CASSFRDRDTDTQYF. The full variable domain, rest sourced from reference TRBV7-8 and TRBJ2-3, is GAGVSQSPRYKVAKRGQDVALRCDPISGHVSLFWYQQALGQGPEFLTYFQNEAQLDKSGLPSDRFFAERPEGSVSTLKIQRTQQEDSAVYLCASSFRDRDTDTQYFGPGTRLTVL.

This chain connects TRBV29-1 to TRBJ2-7; 9 nucleotides line up with TRBD1. The CDR3 has 11 amino acids. Germline lookup yields CDR1 SQVTM and CDR2 ANQGSEA. J lost 5 bases, V lost 4 bases, and 0 bases had no gene match. The CDR3 loop reads CSVGTGDEQYF. DNA of the CDR3: TGCAGCGTTGGGACAGGGGACGAGCAGTACTTC.

This clone was seen once. The J gene is TRBJ2-5, the V gene TRBV14; TRBD1 matches at 7 bases. With V trimmed by 3 bases and J by 14 bases, 15 bases remained unmatched. The CDR3 has 14 residues. In germline, CDR1 is SGHDN, CDR2 FVKESK. The CDR3 region has the DNA TGTGCCAGCAGCCAGGAAGAGAGTGGGACAGCGATATACTTC. Translating it yields CASSQEESGTAIYF.